This entry lists 19 T cell receptor beta chains sequenced from one sample in a study of shared clonotypes between healthy human individuals. Assay: immunoSEQ multiplex PCR; the TCRdb copy retains only in-frame clones and omits some. The sample comprises roughly 650,000 clones, more than 95% of which are singletons, and roughly 0.05% rests with the top ten. Sequenced sample: naive CD4+ T cells sorted from blood. Subset indicated: CD45RA+ positively selected. All receptors come from a woman under 40 in good health.

The chain couples TRBV28 to TRBJ2-1; TRBD2 agrees at 7 bases. The CDR3 has 14 residues. V lost 8 bases, J lost 10 bases, and 14 bases stayed unmatched. Germline V gives CDR1 MDHEN, CDR2 SYDVKM. The CDR3 region is CASWGGLTIHEQFF. The DNA for the CDR3 is TGTGCCAGCTGGGGGGGGTTAACAATCCACGAGCAGTTCTTC. The complete variable domain, with remaining parts taken from reference TRBV28 and TRBJ2-1, reads DVKVTQSSRYLVKRTGEKVFLECVQDMDHENMFWYRQDPGLGLRLIYFSYDVKMKEKGDIPEGYSVSREKKERFSLILESASTNQTSMYLCASWGGLTIHEQFFGPGTRLTVL.

A single count supports this clone. The V call is TRBV6-5, the J call TRBJ1-5, with 7 bases that match TRBD1. V shed 6 bases and J 3 bases; nucleotides not matched to a gene: 5. CDR1 and CDR2 from the germline V gene are MNHEY and SVGAGI. This CDR3 is 14 amino acids long. This chain's CDR3 is CASSGGQINQPQHF. Written as DNA, the CDR3 is TGTGCCAGCAGCGGGGGACAGATCAATCAGCCCCAGCATTTT.

The chain has TRBV28 and TRBJ2-5; 7 bases map to TRBD2. V lost 1 base and J lost 6; bases outside the gene matches: 5. The CDR3 consists of 14 residues. Germline V gene data show CDR1 as MDHEN and CDR2 as SYDVKM. The CDR3 region has the DNA TGTGCCAGCAGTTTATCTCGCGGGAGTCAGACCCAGTACTTC. Translated, it gives CASSLSRGSQTQYF.

The J gene is TRBJ1-2, the V gene TRBV28; tentative D call: TRBD1 (5 bases). CDR3 size: 11 residues. Germline CDR1 is MDHEN and CDR2 is SYDVKM. Trimming shortened V by 8 bases and J by 7 bases, and 11 bases separated the two germline ends. The CDR3 DNA sequence: TGTGCCAGCCACTCCAGGGCTGGCTACACCTTC. Translation gives CASHSRAGYTF.

The chain combines TRBV6-6 with TRBJ1-5; the D is unclear. Germline loops: CDR1 MNHNY, CDR2 SVGAGI (reference sequence). V lost 6 bases and J 11 bases, leaving 17 bases between the germline ends. This CDR3 comprises 13 residues. The CDR3 bases are TGTGCCAGCAGCCAGGCCGAAGTCCTGTCCCAGCATTTT. This encodes CASSQAEVLSQHF.

This chain joins TRBV5-5 and TRBJ1-5; D possibly corresponds to TRBD1 (5 bases). V shed 4 bases and J shed 0 bases, with 14 bases lying between them. The V gene's germline CDR1 is SGHKS and CDR2 YYEKEE (reference sequence). The CDR3 consists of 16 residues. In nucleotides, the CDR3 is TGTGCCAGCAGCCCCGGACTAGGGGATAGCAATCAGCCCCAGCATTTT. It codes for CASSPGLGDSNQPQHF.

V is TRBV5-8 and J is TRBJ1-5; 9 nucleotides agree with TRBD1. This CDR3 spans 14 amino acids. Germline V gene data show CDR1 as SGHTS and CDR2 as YDEGEE. V lost 0 bases, J lost 9 bases, and 4 bases stayed unmatched. The DNA for the CDR3 is TGTGCCAGCAGCTTGGAGACAGGGGGACGGCCCCAGCATTTT. Translated: CASSLETGGRPQHF.

The chain joins TRBV5-1 to TRBJ2-5; 8 bases align to TRBD2. CDR1 is SGHRS, CDR2 YFSETQ, per germline. V gave up 4 bases and J gave up 6 bases; unmatched junction bases: 20. The CDR3 consists of 18 residues. The CDR3 DNA follows: TGCGCCAGCAGCCCTCGGATTAGCGGGATGGGGTCTAGACAGACCCAGTACTTC. This translates into CASSPRISGMGSRQTQYF.

This clone appeared a single time. The V and J genes are TRBV28 and TRBJ1-1, with D hard to call. The germline V and J ends were trimmed by 2 bases and 2 bases, with 9 bases remaining between them. CDR1 and CDR2 (germline): MDHEN, SYDVKM. CDR3 length: 14 amino acids. CDR3 coding DNA: TGTGCCAGCAGTTTAGGAGTGCTTAACACTGAAGCTTTCTTT. Residues: CASSLGVLNTEAFF.

This chain links TRBV6-5 with TRBJ2-1; 8 positions agree with TRBD2. Trimming removed 4 bases from V and 4 bases from J; junction bases left unmatched: 9. The CDR3 extends over 16 amino acids. Germline V gene sequence: CDR1 MNHEY, CDR2 SVGAGI. The DNA of the CDR3 is TGTGCCAGCAGTTCCGGGGGGGCGGCGGGTTACAATGAGCAGTTCTTC. Translating gives CASSSGGAAGYNEQFF.

The V call is TRBV25-1, the J call TRBJ1-1, with unresolved D. CDR3 size: 15 residues. The V gene lost 3 bases and the J gene lost 1 base, with 12 bases spanning the gap. CDR1 is MGHDK and CDR2 is SYGVNS in the germline V gene. The CDR3 spells CASSEGSGGNTEAFF. CDR3 DNA sequence: TGTGCCAGCAGTGAGGGATCGGGAGGGAACACTGAAGCTTTCTTT.

The V gene is TRBV27, the J gene TRBJ2-2; D is uncertain. The CDR3 contains 15 residues. Germline CDR1 and CDR2: MNHEY and SMNVEV (reference sequence). Trimming took 3 bases from V and 1 from J, leaving 9 bases between them. The CDR3 loop reads CASSFSRLNTGELFF. CDR3 DNA: TGTGCCAGCAGTTTTAGCAGGCTGAACACCGGGGAGCTGTTTTTT.

J is TRBJ2-5 and V is TRBV6-5, with TRBD2 identical over 8 bases. Germline V gives CDR1 MNHEY, CDR2 SVGAGI. V shed 4 bases and J 6 bases; nucleotides not matched to a gene: 4. CDR3 length: 13 residues. The CDR3 DNA sequence: TGTGCCAGCAGTTCCAGCGGGAGTAAGACCCAGTACTTC. Its translation is CASSSSGSKTQYF.

The chain recombines TRBV9 with TRBJ2-1, with 7 bases aligning to TRBD2. Germline V gene sequence: CDR1 SGDLS, CDR2 YYNGEE. The CDR3 covers 13 residues. The V and J ends lost 4 bases and 11 bases, in that order; junction bases with no gene match: 9. The CDR3 sequence is CASSPLSGIKQFF. In DNA, the CDR3 is TGTGCCAGCAGCCCCCTCAGCGGGATTAAGCAGTTCTTC. The full variable domain, its missing parts supplied by reference TRBV9 and TRBJ2-1, is DSGVTQTPKHLITATGQRVTLRCSPRSGDLSVYWYQQSLDQGLQFLIQYYNGEERAKGNILERFSAQQFPDLHSELNLSSLELGDSALYFCASSPLSGIKQFFGPGTRLTVL.

The chain couples TRBV11-1 to TRBJ1-6; D is ambiguous. The CDR3 covers 13 residues. The germline V and J ends were trimmed by 1 base and 10 bases, with 8 bases remaining between them. Germline CDR1 SGHAT, CDR2 FQDESV (reference sequence). The CDR3 is CASSLDRSSPLHF. CDR3 sequence (DNA): TGTGCCAGCAGCTTAGACAGAAGCTCACCCCTCCACTTT. Filled out from reference TRBV11-1 and TRBJ1-6, the complete variable domain reads EAEVAQSPRYKITEKSQAVAFWCDPISGHATLYWYRQILGQGPELLVQFQDESVVDDSQLPKDRFSAERLKGVDSTLKIQPAELGDSAMYLCASSLDRSSPLHFGNGTRLTVT.

The chain has TRBV5-1 and TRBJ2-5; D gene ambiguous. The end of the DNA aligns better with TRBJ2-7, so the J call may be wrong. This CDR3 region has 14 residues. Germline V gene sequence: CDR1 SGHRS, CDR2 YFSETQ. In nucleotides, the CDR3 is TGCGCCAGCACCCACGGAGAGACCGGGTACGAGCAGTACTTC. Protein sequence: CASTHGETGYEQYF.

The gene calls are TRBV28 and TRBJ2-1, with 9 bases fitting TRBD2. The V and J ends lost 10 bases and 7 bases, in that order; junction bases with no gene match: 17. The V gene's germline CDR1 is MDHEN and CDR2 SYDVKM. The CDR3 spans 16 residues. In nucleotides, the CDR3 is TGTGCCACCACATCAGGGGCGGGAGGGCCGGAGAATGAGCAGTTCTTC. The encoded protein is CATTSGAGGPENEQFF.

The chain links TRBV6-4 to TRBJ2-2; no definite D call. Trimming removed 5 bases at V and 1 base at J, with 5 bases between. CDR3 size: 13 residues. The germline V gene encodes CDR1 MRHNA and CDR2 SNTAGT. The CDR3 is CASSLENTGELFF. The CDR3, as DNA: TGTGCCAGCAGTCTAGAGAACACCGGGGAGCTGTTTTTT.

The V gene is TRBV7-2, the J gene TRBJ2-5, with D perhaps matching TRBD2 (6 bases). Trimming removed 1 base at V and 9 bases at J, with 21 bases between. This CDR3 region has 16 residues. Per the germline V gene, CDR1 is SGHTA and CDR2 is FQGNSA. CDR3 in DNA: TGTGCCAGCAGCTTAGTAGGGATGTGGGGCCGGGGGTCCCAGTACTTC. This encodes CASSLVGMWGRGSQYF. Drawing the rest from reference TRBV7-2 and TRBJ2-5, the complete variable domain is GAGVSQSPSNKVTEKGKDVELRCDPISGHTALYWYRQSLGQGLEFLIYFQGNSAPDKSGLPSDRFSAERTGGSVSTLTIQRTQQEDSAVYLCASSLVGMWGRGSQYFGPGTRLLVL.